This T cell receptor beta chain was sequenced in a study of spatial heterogeneity in lung cancer. Study-wide context: Alpha-chain sequences were detected in numbers that were consistently lower than beta-chain sequences.

Study observations and caveats: Relative to follow-up, resection was when ubiquitous expanded tumor TCRs appeared more in blood.

Noted time point: sample taken at primary tumor resection. Unsorted whole RNA of tumor, nontumor lung or frozen PBMC was sequenced. All TCR cDNA molecules were individually tagged with a unique molecular identifier. TCRdb used MiXCR to reprocess the 5' RACE reads, holding one entry per CDR3 protein. There are some 85,000 distinct CDR3 sequences in the sample; approximately 20% occur only once, and about 6.6% lies in the top ten. This clonotype has just a few counts. What it binds is unknown. The CDR3 has 16 amino acids. The germline V gene has CDR1 SGDLS and CDR2 YYNGEE. V lost 3 bases to trimming and J lost 2 bases; unmatched junction nucleotides: 5.

Sequenced here: PBMCs, sampled at surgery. This sequence originates from a male donor with early-stage non-small cell lung cancer. This sequence joins TRBV9 and TRBJ2-3, with 11 positions matching TRBD2. The CDR3 loop is CASSALLAGDTDTQYF. CDR3 in DNA: TGTGCCAGCAGCGCTCTACTAGCGGGGGACACAGATACGCAGTATTTT.